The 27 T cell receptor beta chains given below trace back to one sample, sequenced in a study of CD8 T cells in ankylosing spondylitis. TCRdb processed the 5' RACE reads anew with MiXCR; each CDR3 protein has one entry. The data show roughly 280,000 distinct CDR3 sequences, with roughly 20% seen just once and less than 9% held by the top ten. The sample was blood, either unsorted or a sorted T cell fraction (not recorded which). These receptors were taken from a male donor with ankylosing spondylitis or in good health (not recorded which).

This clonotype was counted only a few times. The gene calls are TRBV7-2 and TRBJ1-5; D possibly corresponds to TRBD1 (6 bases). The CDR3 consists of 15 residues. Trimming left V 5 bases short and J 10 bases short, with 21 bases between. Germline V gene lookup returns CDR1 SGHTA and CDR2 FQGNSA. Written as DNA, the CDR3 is TGTGCCAGCAGCACGACAGGTTCCCCTGGGGGTCCCCAGCATTTT. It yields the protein CASSTTGSPGGPQHF. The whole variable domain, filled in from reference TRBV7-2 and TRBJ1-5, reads GAGVSQSPSNKVTEKGKDVELRCDPISGHTALYWYRQSLGQGLEFLIYFQGNSAPDKSGLPSDRFSAERTGGSVSTLTIQRTQQEDSAVYLCASSTTGSPGGPQHFGDGTRLSIL.

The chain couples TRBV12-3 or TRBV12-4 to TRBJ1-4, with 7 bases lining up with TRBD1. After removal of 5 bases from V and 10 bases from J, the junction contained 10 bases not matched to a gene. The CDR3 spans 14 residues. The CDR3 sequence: CASSPRQGGGKLFF. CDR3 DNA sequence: TGTGCCAGCAGTCCTCGACAGGGTGGTGGAAAACTGTTTTTT.

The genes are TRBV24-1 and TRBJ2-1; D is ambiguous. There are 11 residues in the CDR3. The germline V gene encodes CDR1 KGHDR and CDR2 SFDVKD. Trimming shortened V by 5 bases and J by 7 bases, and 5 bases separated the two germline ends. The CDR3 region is CATSARNEQFF. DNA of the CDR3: TGTGCCACCAGTGCCAGGAATGAGCAGTTCTTC.

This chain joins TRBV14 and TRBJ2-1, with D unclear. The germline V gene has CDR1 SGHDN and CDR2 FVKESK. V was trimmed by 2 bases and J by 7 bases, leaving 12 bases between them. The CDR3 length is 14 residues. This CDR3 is CASSQPGLLNEQFF. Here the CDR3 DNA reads TGTGCCAGCAGCCAACCCGGGCTCTTGAATGAGCAGTTCTTC.

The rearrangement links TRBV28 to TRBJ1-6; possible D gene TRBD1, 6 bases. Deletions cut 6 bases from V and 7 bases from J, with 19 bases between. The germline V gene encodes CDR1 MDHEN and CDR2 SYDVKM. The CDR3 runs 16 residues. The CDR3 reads CASRTLDGGGNSPLHF. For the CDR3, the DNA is TGTGCCAGCAGGACCCTGGACGGAGGGGGGAATTCACCCCTCCACTTT.

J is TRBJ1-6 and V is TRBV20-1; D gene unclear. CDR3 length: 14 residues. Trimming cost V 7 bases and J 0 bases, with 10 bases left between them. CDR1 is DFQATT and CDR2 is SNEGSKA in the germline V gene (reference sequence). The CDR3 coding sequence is TGCAGTGTGCAGCGGGTCTCCTATAATTCACCCCTCCACTTT. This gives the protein CSVQRVSYNSPLHF.

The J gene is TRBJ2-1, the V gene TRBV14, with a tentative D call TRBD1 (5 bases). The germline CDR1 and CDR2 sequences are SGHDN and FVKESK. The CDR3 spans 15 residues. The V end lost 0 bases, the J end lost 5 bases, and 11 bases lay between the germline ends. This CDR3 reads CASSQDQGSNNEQFF. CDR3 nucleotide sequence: TGTGCCAGCAGCCAAGATCAGGGATCGAACAATGAGCAGTTCTTC. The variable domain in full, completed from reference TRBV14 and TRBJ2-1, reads EAGVTQFPSHSVIEKGQTVTLRCDPISGHDNLYWYRRVMGKEIKFLLHFVKESKQDESGMPNNRFLAERTGGTYSTLKVQPAELEDSGVYFCASSQDQGSNNEQFFGPGTRLTVL.

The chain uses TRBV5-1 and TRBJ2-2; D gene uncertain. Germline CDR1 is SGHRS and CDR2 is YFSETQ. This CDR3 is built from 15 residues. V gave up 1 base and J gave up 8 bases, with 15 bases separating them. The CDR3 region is CASSLKNSISGELFF. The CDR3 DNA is TGCGCCAGCAGCTTGAAGAACAGCATAAGTGGGGAGCTGTTTTTT.

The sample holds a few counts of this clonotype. The CDR3 spells CSATWTEKLFF. The CDR3 bases are TGCAGTGCGACCTGGACTGAAAAACTGTTTTTT. This chain uses TRBV20-1 with TRBJ1-4; D ambiguous. V dropped 6 bases and J dropped 7 bases, with 9 bases sitting between them. The germline V gene has CDR1 DFQATT and CDR2 SNEGSKA (reference sequence). This CDR3 is built from 11 residues.

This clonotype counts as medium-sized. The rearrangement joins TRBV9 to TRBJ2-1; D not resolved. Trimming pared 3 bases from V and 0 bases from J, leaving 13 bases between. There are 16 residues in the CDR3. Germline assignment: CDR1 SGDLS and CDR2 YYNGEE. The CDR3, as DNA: TGTGCCAGCAGCGCCTTTAGCCACCCCTCCTACAATGAGCAGTTCTTC. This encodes CASSAFSHPSYNEQFF.

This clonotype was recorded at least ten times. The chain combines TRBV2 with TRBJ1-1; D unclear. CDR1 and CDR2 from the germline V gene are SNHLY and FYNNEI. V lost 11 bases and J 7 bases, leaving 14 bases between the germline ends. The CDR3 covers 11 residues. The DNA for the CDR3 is TGTGCCGAGGCCCAACAGCTTGAAGCTTTCTTT. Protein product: CAEAQQLEAFF.

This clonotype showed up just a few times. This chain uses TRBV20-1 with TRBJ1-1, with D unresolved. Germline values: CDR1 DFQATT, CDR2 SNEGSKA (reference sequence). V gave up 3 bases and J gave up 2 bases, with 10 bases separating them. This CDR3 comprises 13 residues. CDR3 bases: TGCAGTGCTAGTCGCCGGCCAAACACTGAAGCTTTCTTT. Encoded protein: CSASRRPNTEAFF.

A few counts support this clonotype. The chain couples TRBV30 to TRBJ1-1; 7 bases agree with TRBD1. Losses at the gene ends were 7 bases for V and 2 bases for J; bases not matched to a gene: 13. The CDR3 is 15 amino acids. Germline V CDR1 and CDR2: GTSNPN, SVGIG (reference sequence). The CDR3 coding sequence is TGTGCCTCGAACACAAACAGGGGCGTTAACACTGAAGCTTTCTTT. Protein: CASNTNRGVNTEAFF.

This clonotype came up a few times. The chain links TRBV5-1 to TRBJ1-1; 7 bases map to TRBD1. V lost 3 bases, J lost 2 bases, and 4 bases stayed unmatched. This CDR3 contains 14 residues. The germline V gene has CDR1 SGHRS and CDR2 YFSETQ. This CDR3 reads CASSYTGANTEAFF. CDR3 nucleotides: TGCGCCAGCAGCTACACAGGGGCCAACACTGAAGCTTTCTTT.

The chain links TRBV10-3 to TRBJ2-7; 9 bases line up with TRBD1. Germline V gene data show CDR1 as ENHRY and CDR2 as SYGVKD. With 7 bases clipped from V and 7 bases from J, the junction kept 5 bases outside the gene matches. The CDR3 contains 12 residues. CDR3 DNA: TGTGCCATCACCCTGACAGGGGGTGAGCAGTACGTC. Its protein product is CAITLTGGEQYV.

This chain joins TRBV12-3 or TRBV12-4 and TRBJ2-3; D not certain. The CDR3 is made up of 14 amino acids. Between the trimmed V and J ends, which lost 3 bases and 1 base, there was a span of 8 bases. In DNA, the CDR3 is TGTGCCAGCAGTTTTACGCTACGCACAGATACGCAGTATTTT. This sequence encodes CASSFTLRTDTQYF.

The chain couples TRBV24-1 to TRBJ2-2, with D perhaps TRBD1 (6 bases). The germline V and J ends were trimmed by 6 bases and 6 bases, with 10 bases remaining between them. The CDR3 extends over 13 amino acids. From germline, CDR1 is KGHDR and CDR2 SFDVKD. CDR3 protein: CATSRPGAGELFF. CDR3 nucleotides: TGTGCCACCAGTCGACCAGGGGCCGGGGAGCTGTTTTTT.

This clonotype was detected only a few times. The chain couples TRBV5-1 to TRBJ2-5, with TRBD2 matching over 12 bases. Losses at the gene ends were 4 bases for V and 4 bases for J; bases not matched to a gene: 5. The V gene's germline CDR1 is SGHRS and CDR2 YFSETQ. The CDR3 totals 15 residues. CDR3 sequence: CASSRLAGEVETQYF. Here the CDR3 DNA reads TGCGCCAGCAGCCGACTAGCGGGGGAAGTAGAGACCCAGTACTTC.

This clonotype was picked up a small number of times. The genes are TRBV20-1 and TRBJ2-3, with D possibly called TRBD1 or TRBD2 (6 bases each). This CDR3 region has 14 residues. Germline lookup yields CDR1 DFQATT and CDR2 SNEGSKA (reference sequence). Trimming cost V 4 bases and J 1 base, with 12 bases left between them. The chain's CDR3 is CSATEGGGTDTQYF. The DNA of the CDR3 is TGCAGTGCTACAGAGGGGGGTGGCACAGATACGCAGTATTTT.

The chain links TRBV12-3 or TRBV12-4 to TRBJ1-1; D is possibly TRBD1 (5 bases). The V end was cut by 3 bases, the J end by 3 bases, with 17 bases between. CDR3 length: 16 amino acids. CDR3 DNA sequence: TGTGCCAGCAGTTTCATCCCCACGGGGGGTTACACTGAAGCTTTCTTT. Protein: CASSFIPTGGYTEAFF.

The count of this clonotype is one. CDR3 sequence (DNA): TGTGCCAGCAGTTTGGACAGCCCAGGGGATACGCAGCATTTT. Its protein product is CASSLDSPGDTQHF. The rearrangement links TRBV28 to TRBJ2-3; a possible D gene is TRBD1 (6 bases). The end of the DNA aligns better with TRBJ1-5, so the J call may be wrong. Germline V gene lookup returns CDR1 MDHEN and CDR2 SYDVKM. The CDR3 spans 14 residues.

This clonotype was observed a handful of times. The CDR3 region has the DNA TGTGCCACCAGCAGAGGGGTTGGGGATACGCAGTATTTT. Its translation: CATSRGVGDTQYF. This chain connects TRBV15 to TRBJ2-3; D is unresolved. This CDR3 has 13 residues. Trimming took off 1 base at V and 6 bases at J, with 8 bases between the two ends. CDR1 and CDR2 from the germline V gene are LNHNV and YYDKDF (reference sequence).

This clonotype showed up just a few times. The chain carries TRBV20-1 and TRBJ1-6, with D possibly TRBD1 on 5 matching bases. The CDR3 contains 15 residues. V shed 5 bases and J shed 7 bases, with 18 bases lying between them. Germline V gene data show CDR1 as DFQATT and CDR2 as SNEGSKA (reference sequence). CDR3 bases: TGCAGTGCTCAGGACAACAACTCAGGGAATTCACCCCTCCACTTT. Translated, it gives CSAQDNNSGNSPLHF.

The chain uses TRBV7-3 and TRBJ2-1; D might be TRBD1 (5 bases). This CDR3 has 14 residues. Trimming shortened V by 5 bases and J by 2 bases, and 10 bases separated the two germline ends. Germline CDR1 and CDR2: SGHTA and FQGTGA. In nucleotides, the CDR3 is TGTGCCAGCAGCCGGACACCTACCTACAATGAGCAGTTCTTC. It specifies CASSRTPTYNEQFF.

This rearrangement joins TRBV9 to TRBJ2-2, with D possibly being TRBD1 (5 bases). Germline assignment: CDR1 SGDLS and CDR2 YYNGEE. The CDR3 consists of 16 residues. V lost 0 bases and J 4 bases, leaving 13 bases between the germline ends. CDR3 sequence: CASSVAWGMGTGELFF. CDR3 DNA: TGTGCCAGCAGCGTAGCGTGGGGCATGGGCACCGGGGAGCTGTTTTTT.

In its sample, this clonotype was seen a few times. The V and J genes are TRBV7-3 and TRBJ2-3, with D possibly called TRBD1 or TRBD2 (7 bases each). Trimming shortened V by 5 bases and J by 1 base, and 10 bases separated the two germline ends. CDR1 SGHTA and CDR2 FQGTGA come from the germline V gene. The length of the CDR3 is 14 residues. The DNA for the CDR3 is TGTGCCAGCAGCCAGGGGGGGGGCACAGATACGCAGTATTTT. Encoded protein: CASSQGGGTDTQYF.

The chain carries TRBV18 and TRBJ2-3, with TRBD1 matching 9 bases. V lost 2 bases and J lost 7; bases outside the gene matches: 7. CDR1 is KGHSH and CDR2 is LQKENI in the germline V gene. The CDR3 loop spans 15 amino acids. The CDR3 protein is CASSPGTGTLNTQYF. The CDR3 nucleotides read TGTGCCAGCTCACCAGGGACAGGGACATTAAATACGCAGTATTTT.